These T cell receptor beta chains were read from a single sample in a study of Japanese encephalitis immunity and Zika vaccine responses. MiXCR, run by TCRdb on the 5' RACE reads, gives a single entry per CDR3 protein. The sample carries about 220 distinct CDR3 sequences, roughly 4.5% recorded once. Material: antigen-activated CD4+ T cells from blood, cultured, obtained during a Zika inactivated vaccine study. These receptor sequences come from an adult woman who received an inactivated Zika virus vaccine. CDR3s include the opening cysteine and the closing phenylalanine or tryptophan. D genes are given only for firm matches. Clone size is given for some rows only: seen once, a few or many times, or a class if the clone is expanded.

DNA,CDR3,J,V,size,D
TGCGCCAGCAGCCAAGATAACACTGAAGCTTTCTTT,CASSQDNTEAFF,TRBJ1-1,TRBV4-3,medium-sized,.
TGCGCCAGCAGCTTTGCCCCCAATCAGCCCCAGCATTTT,CASSFAPNQPQHF,TRBJ1-5,TRBV5-1,hyperexpanded,.
TGTGCCAGCAGCTTCACTAGCCTCAGCACAGATACGCAGTATTTT,CASSFTSLSTDTQYF,TRBJ2-3,TRBV11-2,large,.
TGTGCCAGCAGTTTAAAATTGGGGAACTATGGCTACACCTTC,CASSLKLGNYGYTF,TRBJ1-2,TRBV12-3/TRBV12-4,large,.
TGTGCCAGCAGTGAATTACTGCTGAGGGGAGAGCAGTTCTTC,CASSELLLRGEQFF,TRBJ2-1,TRBV2,large,.
TGCAGCGTTCTAAGGACAGAAGAGACCCAGTACTTC,CSVLRTEETQYF,TRBJ2-5,TRBV29-1,large,.
TGTGCCAGCAGTTCGTCAGGAAATCAGCCCCAGCATTTT,CASSSSGNQPQHF,TRBJ1-5,TRBV6-2/TRBV6-3,hyperexpanded,.
TGTGTCGCAAGACCGTCTCCTAACTATGGCTACACCTTC,CVARPSPNYGYTF,TRBJ1-2,TRBV6-9,.,.
TGTGCCAGCAGCTTGGGTTTCTCCTCCGATACGCAGTATTTT,CASSLGFSSDTQYF,TRBJ2-3,TRBV5-6,hyperexpanded,.
TGCAGCGTTGAAAAATCTGGGGCCAACGTCCTGACTTTC,CSVEKSGANVLTF,TRBJ2-6,TRBV29-1,medium-sized,.
TGTGCCAGCAGTTCCCAGCGGGGGCGTACCTACAATGAGCAGTTCTTC,CASSSQRGRTYNEQFF,TRBJ2-1,TRBV6-2/TRBV6-3,medium-sized,TRBD2
TGTGCCAGCAGCTTGCGGGGGATGAGTTCTGGAAACACCATATATTTT,CASSLRGMSSGNTIYF,TRBJ1-3,TRBV5-8,large,.
TGTGCCAGCTCACAGGGGGCTGGCACCGGGGAGCTGTTTTTT,CASSQGAGTGELFF,TRBJ2-2,TRBV18,medium-sized,TRBD1
TGTGCCAGCAGCCCTGGGACATCGCAAGAGACCCAGTACTTC,CASSPGTSQETQYF,TRBJ2-5,TRBV5-6,hyperexpanded,.
TGCGCCAGCAGCCAGGGGGACAGGGGCGCTGAAGCTTTCTTT,CASSQGDRGAEAFF,TRBJ1-1,TRBV4-3,large,TRBD1
TGTGCCAGCAGTGAATTACTGCTGAGGGGCCAGCAGTTCTTC,CASSELLLRGQQFF,TRBJ2-1,TRBV2,many,.
TGTGCCAGCGGCAAGGGAACTGAAGCTTTCTTT,CASGKGTEAFF,TRBJ1-1,TRBV3-1,large,.
TGCGCCAGCAGCCAAGATCCCGAAGTCAATGAGCAGTTCTTC,CASSQDPEVNEQFF,TRBJ2-1,TRBV4-3,hyperexpanded,.
TGTGCCAGCAGGAGGACTAGCGGCCTAACAGATACGCAGTATTTT,CASRRTSGLTDTQYF,TRBJ2-3,TRBV2,many,TRBD2
TGTGCCAGCAGCCCCCCTGGGGACAGGGGGTTCTACGAGCAGTACTTC,CASSPPGDRGFYEQYF,TRBJ2-7,TRBV5-4,hyperexpanded,TRBD1
TGTGCCAGCACCAGTGGTACAGATACGCAGTATTTT,CASTSGTDTQYF,TRBJ2-3,TRBV6-1,.,.
TGCGCCAGCAGGGTACAGGGGGACACTGAAGCTTTCTTT,CASRVQGDTEAFF,TRBJ1-1,TRBV4-3,large,TRBD1
TGTGCCAGCAGTTCACCACCGGGGGGCGAGCAGTTCTTC,CASSSPPGGEQFF,TRBJ2-1,TRBV6-6,hyperexpanded,.
TGCGCCAGCAGCCAGGCGGACAGCACAGATACGCAGTATTTT,CASSQADSTDTQYF,TRBJ2-3,TRBV4-3,large,.
TGTGCCAGCAGCTTTTCCCCAGGGATGAACACCGGGGAGCTGTTTTTT,CASSFSPGMNTGELFF,TRBJ2-2,TRBV5-6,large,.
TGTGCCAGCAGCTTTGGGACAGGGGGCACTGAAGCTTTCTTT,CASSFGTGGTEAFF,TRBJ1-1,TRBV5-6,medium-sized,TRBD1
TGTGCCAGCAGCTTCGGGACAGGGGACCAGCCCCAGCATTTT,CASSFGTGDQPQHF,TRBJ1-5,TRBV7-9,large,TRBD1
TGTGCCAGCACCGGGACGAAGGGGGGCTACACCTTC,CASTGTKGGYTF,TRBJ1-2,TRBV3-1,medium-sized,.
TGTGCCAGCAGTTTATTCGGGGCTCTTCAAGAGACCCAGTACTTC,CASSLFGALQETQYF,TRBJ2-5,TRBV27,medium-sized,.